These T cell receptor beta chains were read from a single sample in a study of cytomegalovirus exposure and HLA in healthy donors. Sequenced by immunoSEQ multiplex PCR; TCRdb stores in-frame clones only, minus some. Here the sample spans 150,000 or so clones, over 80% being singletons. Specimen: PBMCs. These receptors all stem from a woman aged 50 to 60 in good health and CMV-seropositive. CDR3s include the opening cysteine and the closing phenylalanine or tryptophan. The D gene is left open where the match is weak. Only part of the rows carry a size: once, few, many, or a class if the clone is expanded.

V gene	clone size	D gene	CDR3 length	J gene	CDR3 DNA	CDR3 protein
TRBV4-1	.	TRBD1	15	TRBJ1-2	TGCGCCAGCAGCCAATGGGGGACAGGGGCTGAAGGCTACACCTTC	CASSQWGTGAEGYTF
TRBV7-2	.	.	16	TRBJ2-4	TGTGCCAGCAGCTTAGCGTCGATGGTAGAAGTCGACATTCAGTACTTC	CASSLASMVEVDIQYF
TRBV7-3	.	TRBD2	15	TRBJ2-2	TGTGCCAGCAGCTTGGGACTAGCCCCCACCGGGGAGCTGTTTTTT	CASSLGLAPTGELFF
TRBV7-2	.	.	15	TRBJ2-7	TGTGCCAGCAGTTCCCGCGGGATGAGCTCCTACGAGCAGTACTTC	CASSSRGMSSYEQYF
TRBV29-1	.	TRBD1	14	TRBJ1-2	TGCAGCGTAAAACGACAGGGGGCTACGGATGGCTACACCTTC	CSVKRQGATDGYTF
TRBV7-3	.	TRBD2	16	TRBJ2-2	TGTGCCAGCAGCTTGGCGGGAGGGTCGAACACCGGGGAGCTGTTTTTT	CASSLAGGSNTGELFF
TRBV27	.	.	13	TRBJ2-7	TGTGCCAGCAGTTCACATCCGCCCTACGAGCAGTACTTC	CASSSHPPYEQYF
TRBV25-1	few	.	16	TRBJ2-4	TGTGCCAGCAGTGAGAACAGGGCCCTAGCCAAAAACATTCAGTACTTC	CASSENRALAKNIQYF
TRBV25-1	.	.	14	TRBJ1-5	TGTGCCAGCTCCCTGGGGGGGGGAGGTCAGCCCCAGCATTTT	CASSLGGGGQPQHF
TRBV4-1	.	.	17	TRBJ1-3	TGCGCCAGCAGCCCCACCCCTCTCATGGCAGCTGGAAACACCATATATTTT	CASSPTPLMAAGNTIYF
TRBV6-1	few	.	15	TRBJ1-5	TGTGCCAGCAGTGATTTCGACAGTTCCAATCAGCCCCAGCATTTT	CASSDFDSSNQPQHF
TRBV28	.	.	14	TRBJ2-7	TGTGCCAGCAGCCAAGGCAGGGGTTCTCGCGAGCAGTACTTC	CASSQGRGSREQYF
TRBV29-1	.	TRBD2	14	TRBJ2-3	TGCAGCGTTGAAGGCGGGAGGAGTACAGATACGCAGTATTTT	CSVEGGRSTDTQYF
TRBV6-5	.	.	13	TRBJ1-6	TGTGCCAGCACCCCAGGGATAAATTCACCCCTCCACTTT	CASTPGINSPLHF
TRBV15	.	.	14	TRBJ2-7	TGTGCCACCAGCAGGGACATCAGCTCCTACGAGCAGTACTTC	CATSRDISSYEQYF
TRBV5-1	.	TRBD1	16	TRBJ2-2	TGCGCCAGCAGCTCAAACAGGGGTTTCGACACCGGGGAGCTGTTTTTT	CASSSNRGFDTGELFF
TRBV28	.	TRBD2	15	TRBJ2-1	TGTGCCAGCAGTTTTAGACTAGCGGGAGTATATGAGCAGTTCTTC	CASSFRLAGVYEQFF
TRBV30	.	.	14	TRBJ2-4	TGTGCCTGGAGTTTGCCAGGGGCCGGAGACATTCAGTACTTC	CAWSLPGAGDIQYF
TRBV5-8	once	TRBD1	17	TRBJ1-5	TGTGCCAGCAGTTCCCGGACAGGGGGCGCGTTCGGACAGCCCCAGCATTTT	CASSSRTGGAFGQPQHF
TRBV19	.	.	15	TRBJ1-3	TGTGCCAGTAGTATAGAAGGCGGCTCTGGAAACACCATATATTTT	CASSIEGGSGNTIYF
TRBV7-2	.	TRBD1	14	TRBJ2-5	TGTGCCAGCAGCCCGGGACAGGGGATCGAGACCCAGTACTTC	CASSPGQGIETQYF
TRBV7-2	.	.	19	TRBJ1-6	TGTGCCAGCAGCTTAGCGATGCAGGGTCCCAGCTCCTATAATTCACCCCTCCACTTT	CASSLAMQGPSSYNSPLHF
TRBV7-9	.	.	11	TRBJ1-5	TGTGCCAGCAGCTTAGGAGAGAACCAGCATTTT	CASSLGENQHF
TRBV19	.	.	15	TRBJ2-3	TGTGCCAGTGCCCTTTCAGCGCGCCGCACAGATACGCAGTATTTT	CASALSARRTDTQYF
TRBV28	.	.	15	TRBJ2-6	TGTGCCAGCAGTTTACCGGGATCCGGGGCCAACGTCCTGACTTTC	CASSLPGSGANVLTF
TRBV7-2	once	TRBD1	15	TRBJ1-2	TGTGCCAGCAGCCCGACAGGGTCCGTTAACTATGGCTACACCTTC	CASSPTGSVNYGYTF
TRBV5-6	few	.	13	TRBJ2-7	TGTGCCAGCAGCTTGGCAGTGTCCTACGAGCAGTACTTC	CASSLAVSYEQYF
TRBV5-4	once	.	14	TRBJ1-6	TGTGCCAGCAGCTTGCGGGCGGACTCTTCACCCCTCCACTTT	CASSLRADSSPLHF
TRBV7-9	.	TRBD2	14	TRBJ2-1	TGTGCCAGCAGCCCCCCGGGGGGTTACAATGAGCAGTTCTTC	CASSPPGGYNEQFF
TRBV19	few	TRBD2	15	TRBJ2-1	TGTGCCAGTAGTCTCTTGGGGGGGGGTTCGAATGAGCAGTTCTTC	CASSLLGGGSNEQFF
TRBV7-9	.	.	18	TRBJ2-7	TGTGCCAGCAGCTTAGCCCACAGGGACCGGAACGGATACTACGAGCAGTACTTC	CASSLAHRDRNGYYEQYF
TRBV6-6	.	.	14	TRBJ1-2	TGTGCCAGCAGTTACGTTCGGGATAGCTATGGCTACACCTTC	CASSYVRDSYGYTF
TRBV2	.	.	16	TRBJ2-7	TGTGCCAGCAGTGAGGCTTTTGGGGCCAGCTCCTACGAGCAGTACTTC	CASSEAFGASSYEQYF
TRBV5-1	.	.	16	TRBJ2-7	TGCGCCAGCAGCTTGGATTTGGGGGCCAACTCCTACGAGCAGTACTTC	CASSLDLGANSYEQYF
TRBV10-3	.	.	12	TRBJ1-3	TGTGCCATCAGACAGGAGGGAAACACCATATATTTT	CAIRQEGNTIYF
TRBV25-1	.	TRBD2	16	TRBJ2-5	TGTGCCAGCAGTGAAACCGGGGGGGTGGTTCGAGAGACCCAGTACTTC	CASSETGGVVRETQYF
TRBV19	.	.	16	TRBJ1-4	TGTGCCACGCCAGTCCCACAGGGCGGGCAGGATGAAAAACTGTTTTTT	CATPVPQGGQDEKLFF
TRBV19	.	TRBD2	14	TRBJ2-7	TGTGCCAGTAGTCCGGGACTAACGATCTACGAGCAGTACTTC	CASSPGLTIYEQYF
TRBV9	.	.	13	TRBJ2-5	TGTGCCAGCAGCACCGGGACTGAAGAGACCCAGTACTTC	CASSTGTEETQYF
TRBV5-4	few	TRBD2	15	TRBJ2-3	TGTGCCAGCAGCTCTGCGACTAGCGGGGGAGATACGCAGTATTTT	CASSSATSGGDTQYF
TRBV10-3	.	.	14	TRBJ2-3	TGTGCCATCAGGGAGGGACTTCTCCCGGATACGCAGTATTTT	CAIREGLLPDTQYF
TRBV6-5	.	.	13	TRBJ2-7	TGTGCCAGCAGTTACTCTTCCGGTTTCGAGCAGTACTTC	CASSYSSGFEQYF
TRBV19	.	.	13	TRBJ1-5	TGTGCCAGTAGTAGCCCCGGGGAGAACCCCCAGCATTTT	CASSSPGENPQHF
TRBV7-2	.	TRBD1	17	TRBJ1-4	TGTGCCAGCAGCAGGGGACAGGGGGCCCGTAGAGGTGAAAAACTGTTTTTT	CASSRGQGARRGEKLFF
TRBV7-2	.	TRBD1	15	TRBJ1-4	TGTGCCAGCAGCTTAGCTGGGGGGACAGTTGAAAAACTGTTTTTT	CASSLAGGTVEKLFF
TRBV9	.	TRBD1	15	TRBJ2-5	TGTGCCAGCAGCGCCGCAACAGGGGAAGGAGAGACCCAGTACTTC	CASSAATGEGETQYF
TRBV6-5	.	TRBD2	15	TRBJ2-7	TGTGCCAGCAGCCAGAGTCTAGCGGGAGGTGGCGAGCAGTACTTC	CASSQSLAGGGEQYF
TRBV28	.	.	14	TRBJ2-7	TGTGCCAGCTCAAGGGAGGACGTCCTAATCGAGCAGTACTTC	CASSREDVLIEQYF
TRBV6-4	.	.	16	TRBJ1-5	TGTGCCAGCAGAAGAGGTGGATCAGGGCCCATGCAGCCCCAGCATTTT	CASRRGGSGPMQPQHF
TRBV28	.	TRBD1	15	TRBJ1-5	TGTGCCAGCAGACCCGGGACAGGGTTGGGACAGCCCCAGCATTTT	CASRPGTGLGQPQHF